This TCR beta chain was retrieved from a study of shared clonotypes between healthy human individuals. Study-wide points: Clonotype sharing among donors, it was expected, would be affected by sequencing depth.

Turning to this clone: Its antigen is not identified.

The authors split each subset's genomic DNA evenly across several immunoSEQ plates. The method was immunoSEQ multiplex PCR; TCRdb's version includes in-frame clones alone and lacks a portion of them. The data hold roughly 700,000 clones, with approximately 79% observed a single time. CDR3 size: 15 residues. The V segment lost 0 bases and the J segment 4 bases; nucleotides outside the gene matches: 1. Germline V gives CDR1 SGHVS, CDR2 FQNEAQ. The receptor comes from a woman aged 30 to 39 in good health. J is TRBJ2-1 and V is TRBV7-8; 9 bases agree with TRBD2. Input material: memory CD4+ T cells sorted from blood. The subset denotes: CD45RA-negative fraction. The CDR3 loop reads CASSLASGRYNEQFF. As DNA, the CDR3 is TGTGCCAGCAGCTTAGCTAGCGGGAGATACAATGAGCAGTTCTTC. The whole variable domain, filled in from reference TRBV7-8 and TRBJ2-1, reads GAGVSQSPRYKVAKRGQDVALRCDPISGHVSLFWYQQALGQGPEFLTYFQNEAQLDKSGLPSDRFFAERPEGSVSTLKIQRTQQEDSAVYLCASSLASGRYNEQFFGPGTRLTVL.